This T cell receptor (beta chain) was sequenced during a study of blood T cell repertoires in COVID-19. Study details: Sources were T cells, B-cell-depleted T cells, or PBMCs; the material itself was cDNA or gDNA.

CDR3 length: 13 residues. CDR1 is MNHEY, CDR2 SVGAGI, per germline. V lost 7 bases and J lost 9; bases outside the gene matches: 6. This clone occurred a few times. Assay: immunoSEQ multiplex PCR; the TCRdb copy retains only in-frame clones and omits some. Here the sample spans over 250,000 clones, approximately 83% being singletons. This clonotype originated in a human donor in a cohort sampled during active COVID-19. The V and J genes are TRBV6-5 and TRBJ1-6; 7 bases agree with TRBD1. What was sequenced was peripheral blood. CDR3 coding DNA: TGTGCCAGCATGAACAGGGGTATTTCACCCCTCCACTTT. Amino acid sequence: CASMNRGISPLHF.